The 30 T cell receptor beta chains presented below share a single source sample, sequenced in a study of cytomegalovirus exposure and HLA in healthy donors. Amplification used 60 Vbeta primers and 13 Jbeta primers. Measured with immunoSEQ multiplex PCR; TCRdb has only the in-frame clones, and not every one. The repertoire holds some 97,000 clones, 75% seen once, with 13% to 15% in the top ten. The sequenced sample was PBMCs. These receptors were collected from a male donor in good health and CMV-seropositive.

The CDR3 bases are TGCGCCAGCAGCTTGGACAGGGGTGACACAGATACGCAGTATTTT. Encoded protein: CASSLDRGDTDTQYF. V gene TRBV5-1 combines with J gene TRBJ2-3; 7 nucleotides align to TRBD1. The V and J ends lost 0 bases and 2 bases, in that order; junction bases with no gene match: 3. Looked up from germline, CDR1 is SGHRS and CDR2 is YFSETQ. The CDR3 spans 15 residues. The full variable domain, completed using reference TRBV5-1 and TRBJ2-3, is KAGVTQTPRYLIKTRGQQVTLSCSPISGHRSVSWYQQTPGQGLQFLFEYFSETQRNKGNFPGRFSGRQFSNSRSEMNVSTLELGDSALYLCASSLDRGDTDTQYFGPGTRLTVL.

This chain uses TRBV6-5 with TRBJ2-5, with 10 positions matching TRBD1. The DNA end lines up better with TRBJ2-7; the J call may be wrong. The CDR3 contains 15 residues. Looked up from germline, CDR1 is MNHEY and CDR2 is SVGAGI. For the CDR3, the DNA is TGTGCCAGCAAGACTCCGGGACAGGGGCGCTACGAGCAGTACTTC. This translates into CASKTPGQGRYEQYF.

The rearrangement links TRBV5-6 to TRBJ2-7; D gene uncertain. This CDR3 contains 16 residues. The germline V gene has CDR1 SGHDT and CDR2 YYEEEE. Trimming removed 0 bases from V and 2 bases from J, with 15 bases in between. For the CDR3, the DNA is TGTGCCAGCAGCTTGGACTCCCCGCGAGCCCCCTACGAGCAGTACTTC. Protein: CASSLDSPRAPYEQYF. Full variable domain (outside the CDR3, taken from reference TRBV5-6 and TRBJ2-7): DAGVTQSPTHLIKTRGQQVTLRCSPKSGHDTVSWYQQALGQGPQFIFQYYEEEERQRGNFPDRFSGHQFPNYSSELNVNALLLGDSALYLCASSLDSPRAPYEQYFGPGTRLTVT.

The DNA of the CDR3 is TGTGCCAGCAGCCCCACCGGGGGTACATCCTACAATGAGCAGTTCTTC. This encodes CASSPTGGTSYNEQFF. V and J are TRBV7-6 and TRBJ2-1, with a weak D call TRBD2 (6 bases). Germline CDR1 reads SGHVS; CDR2 reads FNYEAQ. This CDR3 is built from 16 residues. The germline V and J ends were trimmed by 5 bases and 1 base, with 15 bases remaining between them.

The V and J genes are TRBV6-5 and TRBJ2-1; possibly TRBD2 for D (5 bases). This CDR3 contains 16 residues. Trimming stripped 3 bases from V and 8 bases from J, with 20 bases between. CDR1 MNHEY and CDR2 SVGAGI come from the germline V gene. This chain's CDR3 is CASSYSLLNGRDEQFF. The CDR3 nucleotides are TGTGCCAGCAGTTATTCTCTATTAAACGGGCGGGATGAGCAGTTCTTC.

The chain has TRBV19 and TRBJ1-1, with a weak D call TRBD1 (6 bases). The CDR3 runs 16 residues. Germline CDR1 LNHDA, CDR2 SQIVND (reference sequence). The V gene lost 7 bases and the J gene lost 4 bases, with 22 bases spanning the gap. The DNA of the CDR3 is TGTGCCAGTACCCCTGGGGGCGGGGGGGCAGGCACTGAAGCTTTCTTT. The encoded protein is CASTPGGGGAGTEAFF.

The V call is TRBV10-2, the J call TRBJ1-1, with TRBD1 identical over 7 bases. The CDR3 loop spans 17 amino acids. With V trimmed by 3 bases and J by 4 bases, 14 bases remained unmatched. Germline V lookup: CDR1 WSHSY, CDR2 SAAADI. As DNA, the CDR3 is TGCGCCAGCAGTGATGGAAAGGGAAGGGGGCGGAGCACTGAAGCTTTCTTT. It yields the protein CASSDGKGRGRSTEAFF.

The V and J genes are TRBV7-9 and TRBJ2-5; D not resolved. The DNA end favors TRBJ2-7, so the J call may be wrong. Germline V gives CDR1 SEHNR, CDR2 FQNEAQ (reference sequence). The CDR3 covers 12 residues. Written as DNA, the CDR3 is TGTGCCAGCAGCTTAGGAAGAGCCGAGCAGTACTTC. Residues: CASSLGRAEQYF.

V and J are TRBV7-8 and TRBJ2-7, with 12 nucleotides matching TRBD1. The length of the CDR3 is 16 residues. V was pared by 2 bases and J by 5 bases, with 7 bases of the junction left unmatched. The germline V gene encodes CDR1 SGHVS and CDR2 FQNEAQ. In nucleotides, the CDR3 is TGTGCCAGCAGCTTACTGTGGGGACAGGGGGCCCACGAGCAGTACTTC. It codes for CASSLLWGQGAHEQYF.

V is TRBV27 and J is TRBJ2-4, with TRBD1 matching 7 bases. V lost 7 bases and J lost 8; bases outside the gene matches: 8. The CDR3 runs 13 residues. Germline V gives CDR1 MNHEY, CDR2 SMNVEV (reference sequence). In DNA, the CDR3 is TGTGCCAGCATGGGCAGGGGGTCGGACATTCAGTACTTC. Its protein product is CASMGRGSDIQYF.

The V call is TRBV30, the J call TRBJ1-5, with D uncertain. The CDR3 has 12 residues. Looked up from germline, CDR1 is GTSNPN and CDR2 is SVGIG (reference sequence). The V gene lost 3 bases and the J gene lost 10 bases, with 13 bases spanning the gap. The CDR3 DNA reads TGTGCCTGGAGCCCTATTTCGGGTCCCCAGCATTTT. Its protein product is CAWSPISGPQHF.

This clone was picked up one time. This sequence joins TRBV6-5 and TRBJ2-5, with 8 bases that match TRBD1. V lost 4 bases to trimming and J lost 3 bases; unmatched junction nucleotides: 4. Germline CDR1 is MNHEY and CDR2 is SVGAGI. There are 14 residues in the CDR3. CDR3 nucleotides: TGTGCCAGCAGTTTCGACAGGGGAAAAGAGACCCAGTACTTC. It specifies CASSFDRGKETQYF.

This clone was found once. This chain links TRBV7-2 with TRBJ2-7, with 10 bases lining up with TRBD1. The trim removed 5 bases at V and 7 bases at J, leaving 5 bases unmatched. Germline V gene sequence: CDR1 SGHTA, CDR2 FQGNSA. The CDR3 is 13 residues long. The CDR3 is CASSGDRGREQYF. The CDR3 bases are TGTGCCAGCAGCGGTGACAGGGGGCGTGAGCAGTACTTC.

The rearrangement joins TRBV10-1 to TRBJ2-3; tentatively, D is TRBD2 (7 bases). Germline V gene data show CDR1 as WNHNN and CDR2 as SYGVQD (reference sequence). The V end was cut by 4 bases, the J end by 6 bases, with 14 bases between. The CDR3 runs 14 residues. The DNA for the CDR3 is TGCGCCAGCAGTGTAATGGCGGGGGCGGATACGCAGTATTTT. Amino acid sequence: CASSVMAGADTQYF.

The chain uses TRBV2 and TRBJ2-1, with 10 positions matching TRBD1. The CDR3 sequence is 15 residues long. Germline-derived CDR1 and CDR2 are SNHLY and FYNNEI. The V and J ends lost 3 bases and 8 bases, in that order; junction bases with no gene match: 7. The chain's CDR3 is CASSEGQGLWDEQFF. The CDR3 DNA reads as TGTGCCAGCAGTGAGGGACAGGGGCTTTGGGATGAGCAGTTCTTC.

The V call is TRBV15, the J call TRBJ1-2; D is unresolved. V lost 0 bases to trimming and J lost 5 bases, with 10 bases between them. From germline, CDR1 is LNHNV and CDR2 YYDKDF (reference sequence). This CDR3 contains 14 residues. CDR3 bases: TGTGCCACCAGCAGAGATCGGCTGACTTATGGCTACACCTTC. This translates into CATSRDRLTYGYTF.

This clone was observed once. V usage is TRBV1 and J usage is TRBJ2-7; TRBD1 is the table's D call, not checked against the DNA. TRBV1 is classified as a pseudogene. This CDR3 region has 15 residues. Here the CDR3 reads CTSSQGTGATHEQYF. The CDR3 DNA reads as TGCACCAGCAGCCAAGGGACAGGGGCCACCCACGAGCAGTACTTC.

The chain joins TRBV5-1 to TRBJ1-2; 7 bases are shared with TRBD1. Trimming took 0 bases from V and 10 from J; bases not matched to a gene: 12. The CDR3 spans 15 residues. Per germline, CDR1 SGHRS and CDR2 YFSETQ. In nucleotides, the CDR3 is TGCGCCAGCAGCTTGGTGACAGGGCGGGGTTCCGTCTACACCTTC. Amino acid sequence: CASSLVTGRGSVYTF. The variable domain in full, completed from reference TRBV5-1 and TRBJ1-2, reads KAGVTQTPRYLIKTRGQQVTLSCSPISGHRSVSWYQQTPGQGLQFLFEYFSETQRNKGNFPGRFSGRQFSNSRSEMNVSTLELGDSALYLCASSLVTGRGSVYTFGSGTRLTVV.

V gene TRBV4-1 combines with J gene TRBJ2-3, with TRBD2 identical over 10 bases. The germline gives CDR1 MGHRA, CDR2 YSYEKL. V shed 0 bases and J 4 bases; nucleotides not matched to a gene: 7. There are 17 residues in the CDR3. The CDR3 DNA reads TGCGCCAGCAGCCAAGATGCGAGCGGGGGGGCCCCAGATACGCAGTATTTT. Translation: CASSQDASGGAPDTQYF.

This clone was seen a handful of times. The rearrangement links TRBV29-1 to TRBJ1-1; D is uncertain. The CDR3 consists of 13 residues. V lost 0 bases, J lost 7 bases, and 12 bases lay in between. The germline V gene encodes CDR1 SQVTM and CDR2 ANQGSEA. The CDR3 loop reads CSVEDWRANEAFF. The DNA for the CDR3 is TGCAGCGTTGAAGACTGGAGGGCTAATGAAGCTTTCTTT.

The CDR3 coding sequence is TGCGCCAGCAGCCAAGATGGGCGGGGGGGCCAGGCGATCTACGCAGATACGCAGTATTTT. As protein: CASSQDGRGGQAIYADTQYF. The chain is built from TRBV4-3 and TRBJ2-3; 9 bases agree with TRBD2. V trimming: 0 bases; J trimming: 4 bases; junction bases outside the gene matches: 17. From germline, CDR1 is LGHNA and CDR2 YSLEER. This CDR3 has 20 amino acids.

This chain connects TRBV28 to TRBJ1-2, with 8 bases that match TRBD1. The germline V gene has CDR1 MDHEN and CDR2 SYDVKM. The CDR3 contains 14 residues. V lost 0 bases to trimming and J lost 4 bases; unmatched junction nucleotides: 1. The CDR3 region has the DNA TGTGCCAGCAGTTTATGGGGACAGGTCTATGGCTACACCTTC. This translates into CASSLWGQVYGYTF.

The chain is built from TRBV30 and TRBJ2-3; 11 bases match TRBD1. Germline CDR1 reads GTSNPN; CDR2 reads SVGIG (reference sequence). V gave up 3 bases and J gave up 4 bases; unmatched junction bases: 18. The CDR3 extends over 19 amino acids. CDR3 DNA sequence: TGTGCCTGGAGCCCCGGGACAGGGGGAGGTGGGATGAGGGCAGATACGCAGTATTTT. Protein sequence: CAWSPGTGGGGMRADTQYF.

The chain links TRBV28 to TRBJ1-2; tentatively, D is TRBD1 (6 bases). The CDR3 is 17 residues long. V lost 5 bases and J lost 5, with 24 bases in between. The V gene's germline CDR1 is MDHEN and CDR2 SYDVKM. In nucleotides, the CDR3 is TGTGCCAGCAGTACCAGGACAGAGGGACCTATGGGGTATGGCTACACCTTC. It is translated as CASSTRTEGPMGYGYTF.

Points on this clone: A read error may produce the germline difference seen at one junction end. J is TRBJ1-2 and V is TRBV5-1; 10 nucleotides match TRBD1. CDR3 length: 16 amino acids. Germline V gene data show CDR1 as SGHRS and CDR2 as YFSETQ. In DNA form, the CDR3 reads TGCGCCAGCACCTTGTCGGGACAGGGGTCATCCTATGGCTACACCTTC. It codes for CASTLSGQGSSYGYTF.

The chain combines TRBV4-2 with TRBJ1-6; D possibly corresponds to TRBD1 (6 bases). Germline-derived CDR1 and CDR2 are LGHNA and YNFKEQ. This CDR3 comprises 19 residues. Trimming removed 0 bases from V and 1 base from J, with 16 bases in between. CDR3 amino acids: CASSQDLSGGSSYNSPLHF. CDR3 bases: TGTGCCAGCAGCCAAGATCTGTCGGGGGGCTCGTCCTATAATTCACCCCTCCACTTT.

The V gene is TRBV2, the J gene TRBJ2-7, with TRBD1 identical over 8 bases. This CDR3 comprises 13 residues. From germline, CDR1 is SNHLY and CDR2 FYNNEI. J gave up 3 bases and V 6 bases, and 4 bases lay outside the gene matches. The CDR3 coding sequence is TGTGCCAGCAGCACTGGACAGGGCTACGAGCAGTACTTC. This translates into CASSTGQGYEQYF.

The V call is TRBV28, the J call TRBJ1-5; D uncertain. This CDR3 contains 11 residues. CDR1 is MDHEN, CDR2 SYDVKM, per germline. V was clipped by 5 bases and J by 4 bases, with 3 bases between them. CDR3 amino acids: CASSTNQPQHF. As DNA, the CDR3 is TGTGCCAGCAGTACTAATCAGCCCCAGCATTTT.

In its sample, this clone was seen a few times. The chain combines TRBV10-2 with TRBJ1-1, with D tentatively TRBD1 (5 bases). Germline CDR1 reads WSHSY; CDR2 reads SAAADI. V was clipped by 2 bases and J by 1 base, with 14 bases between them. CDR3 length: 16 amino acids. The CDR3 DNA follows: TGCGCCAGCAGTGAGCGAATTGGAGGGGCGAACACTGAAGCTTTCTTT. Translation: CASSERIGGANTEAFF.

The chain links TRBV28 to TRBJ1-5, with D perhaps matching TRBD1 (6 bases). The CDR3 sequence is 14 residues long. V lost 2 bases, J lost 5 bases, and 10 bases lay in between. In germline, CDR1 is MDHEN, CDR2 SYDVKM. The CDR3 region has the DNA TGTGCCAGCAGTTTAGGGGCAGGGGATCAGCCCCAGCATTTT. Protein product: CASSLGAGDQPQHF.